Listed below are T cell receptor beta chains from one sample, sequenced in a study of cytomegalovirus exposure and HLA in healthy donors. The data were produced by immunoSEQ multiplex PCR, yet TCRdb's version contains in-frame clones alone and is incomplete. The sample has 200,000 or so clones. The specimen was PBMCs. The receptor set was obtained from a boy between 10 and 17 years old in good health and CMV-seronegative. The CDR3 runs from the conserved cysteine through the conserved F or W. The D gene is left open where the match is weak.

TRBV30	TRBJ1-5	NA	CAWSVAGEQPQHF	TGTGCCTGGAGTGTGGCAGGGGAGCAGCCCCAGCATTTT
TRBV9	TRBJ1-2	TRBD1	CASSVAAGGPYGYTF	TGTGCCAGCAGCGTAGCTGCAGGGGGCCCGTATGGCTACACCTTC
TRBV23-1	TRBJ1-4	NA	CASSQSLGKLFF	TGCGCCAGCAGTCAATCCCTAGGAAAACTGTTTTTT
TRBV5-1	TRBJ2-7	NA	CASSLVDYAYEQYF	TGCGCCAGCAGCTTGGTTGACTACGCCTACGAGCAGTACTTC
TRBV4-3	TRBJ2-3	NA	CASTRIHPQASTDTQYF	TGCGCCAGCACAAGGATCCACCCCCAGGCTAGCACAGATACGCAGTATTTT
TRBV10-3	TRBJ2-7	NA	CAETGYLSSYEQYF	TGTGCCGAAACAGGGTACCTAAGCTCCTACGAGCAGTACTTC
TRBV11-3	TRBJ2-4	TRBD1	CASSRRGTGGRNIQYF	TGTGCCAGCAGCCGGCGAGGGACAGGGGGCAGGAACATTCAGTACTTC
TRBV19	TRBJ1-1	TRBD1	CASSTGTGRTEAFF	TGTGCCAGTAGTACCGGGACAGGGAGAACTGAAGCTTTCTTT
TRBV15	TRBJ2-5	NA	CATSRVLGAETQYF	TGTGCCACCAGCAGAGTATTGGGAGCAGAGACCCAGTACTTC
TRBV30	TRBJ1-2	TRBD1	CAWSASGQGANGYTF	TGTGCCTGGAGTGCTAGCGGACAGGGGGCAAATGGCTACACCTTC
TRBV4-2	TRBJ1-2	TRBD1	CASSQDIDRGRFGYTF	TGTGCCAGCAGCCAAGACATAGACAGGGGGCGGTTTGGCTACACCTTC
TRBV30	TRBJ2-5	NA	CAGLGQRETQYF	TGTGCCGGACTTGGACAGCGGGAGACCCAGTACTTC
TRBV7-9	TRBJ2-3	NA	CASSLDFTDTQYF	TGTGCCAGCAGCTTAGACTTCACAGATACGCAGTATTTT
TRBV6-4	TRBJ2-1	NA	CASSVQPENEQFF	TGTGCCAGCAGTGTTCAGCCGGAGAATGAGCAGTTCTTC